Presented here are 13 T cell receptor beta chains from one specimen sequenced in a study of cytomegalovirus exposure and HLA in healthy donors. Primers included in the PCR were 60 Vbeta and 13 Jbeta primers. The assay was immunoSEQ multiplex PCR, and TCRdb's table has in-frame clones only and misses some. The repertoire includes under 150,000 clones, 82% of them detected once, and around 2.6% sits in the top ten. The source material was PBMCs. The receptors derive from a male donor in good health and CMV-seronegative.

The chain uses TRBV7-9 and TRBJ2-5; 7 bases fit TRBD2. CDR3 size: 13 residues. Germline values: CDR1 SEHNR, CDR2 FQNEAQ (reference sequence). The trim removed 3 bases at V and 5 bases at J, leaving 3 bases unmatched. In DNA, the CDR3 is TGTGCCAGCAGCTTCGGGGGAGGGGAGACCCAGTACTTC. It translates to CASSFGGGETQYF.

V is TRBV9 and J is TRBJ2-5; D remains unclear. The CDR3 sequence is 15 residues long. The V end lost 3 bases, the J end lost 0 bases, and 12 bases lay between the germline ends. Per the germline V gene, CDR1 is SGDLS and CDR2 is YYNGEE. CDR3 DNA: TGTGCCAGCAGCGGGCCGACACGGAACCAAGAGACCCAGTACTTC. As protein: CASSGPTRNQETQYF. Together with reference TRBV9 and TRBJ2-5, the CDR3 gives the full variable domain: DSGVTQTPKHLITATGQRVTLRCSPRSGDLSVYWYQQSLDQGLQFLIQYYNGEERAKGNILERFSAQQFPDLHSELNLSSLELGDSALYFCASSGPTRNQETQYFGPGTRLLVL.

This chain joins TRBV11-3 and TRBJ2-1, with TRBD1 matching over 8 bases. Trimming cost V 1 base and J 0 bases; bases outside gene matches: 5. The CDR3 covers 17 residues. Germline V gene data show CDR1 as SGHNT and CDR2 as YENEEA. CDR3: CASSLGDRFSSYNEQFF. CDR3 sequence (DNA): TGTGCCAGCAGCTTAGGGGACAGGTTCAGCTCCTACAATGAGCAGTTCTTC.

The gene calls are TRBV5-4 and TRBJ1-2; D perhaps matches TRBD1 (5 bases). Trimming took 2 bases from V and 1 from J, leaving 6 bases between them. The CDR3 extends over 13 amino acids. CDR1 and CDR2 from the germline V gene are SGHNT and YYREEE (reference sequence). As DNA, the CDR3 is TGTGCCAGCAGCTTCCAGGGTAACTATGGCTACACCTTC. The encoded protein is CASSFQGNYGYTF.

This chain links TRBV7-9 with TRBJ2-7, with D possibly being TRBD1 (5 bases). Trimming stripped 4 bases from V and 7 bases from J, with 20 bases between. Germline V gene sequence: CDR1 SEHNR, CDR2 FQNEAQ (reference sequence). The CDR3 loop spans 15 amino acids. As DNA, the CDR3 is TGTGCCAGCAGCTCGGACACCACCCTCTTTTGGGAGCAGTACTTC. Its translation: CASSSDTTLFWEQYF.

This clone has only one observation. The chain joins TRBV2 to TRBJ1-5; D not resolved. Germline CDR1 is SNHLY and CDR2 is FYNNEI. Between the trimmed V and J ends, which lost 6 bases and 6 bases, there was a span of 9 bases. This CDR3 region has 12 residues. CDR3 nucleotides: TGTGCCAGCAGGAGGGTTGGTCAGCCCCAGCATTTT. Residues: CASRRVGQPQHF.

This clone was seen a single time. This chain connects TRBV18 to TRBJ1-1; 7 positions agree with TRBD1. Trimming removed 1 base from V and 6 bases from J; junction bases left unmatched: 2. Germline CDR1 reads KGHSH; CDR2 reads LQKENI. This CDR3 contains 13 residues. This CDR3 is CASSPQTGSEAFF. The CDR3, as DNA: TGTGCCAGCTCACCACAGACAGGGTCTGAAGCTTTCTTT.

The V and J genes are TRBV27 and TRBJ1-1; D remains ambiguous. V lost 3 bases to trimming and J lost 0 bases, with 5 bases between them. This CDR3 has 13 residues. CDR1 is MNHEY, CDR2 SMNVEV, per germline (reference sequence). CDR3 sequence reads: CASSLSVNTEAFF. The CDR3 bases are TGTGCCAGCAGTTTGTCTGTGAACACTGAAGCTTTCTTT.

The chain carries TRBV11-3 and TRBJ2-1; possible D gene TRBD2, 5 bases. V lost 1 base and J 5 bases, leaving 12 bases between the germline ends. Germline V gene data show CDR1 as SGHNT and CDR2 as YENEEA. The CDR3 is 15 residues long. The CDR3: CASSLGSPGNNEQFF. The CDR3 bases are TGTGCCAGCAGCTTAGGCAGCCCCGGGAACAATGAGCAGTTCTTC. The complete variable domain, with remaining parts taken from reference TRBV11-3 and TRBJ2-1, reads EAGVVQSPRYKIIEKKQPVAFWCNPISGHNTLYWYLQNLGQGPELLIRYENEEAVDDSQLPKDRFSAERLKGVDSTLKIQPAELGDSAVYLCASSLGSPGNNEQFFGPGTRLTVL.

The CDR3 DNA reads TGTGCCAGCAGCTCCCCAACTAGCGGGAGGCTCTCGAACACCGGGGAGCTGTTTTTT. Its translation is CASSSPTSGRLSNTGELFF. The chain has TRBV11-2 and TRBJ2-2; 12 bases match TRBD2. This CDR3 has 19 residues. The V gene's germline CDR1 is SGHAT and CDR2 FQNNGV. Trimming at V came to 4 bases and at J to 0 bases, leaving 9 bases not matched to a gene.

This chain joins TRBV19 and TRBJ2-7; 9 nucleotides agree with TRBD2. V shed 2 bases and J 3 bases; nucleotides not matched to a gene: 8. Germline CDR1 and CDR2: LNHDA and SQIVND (reference sequence). The CDR3 length is 16 residues. CDR3: CASSIKSGRPDYEQYF. The DNA of the CDR3 is TGTGCCAGTAGTATAAAAAGCGGGAGGCCGGACTACGAGCAGTACTTC.

In its sample, this clone was seen once. One end of the junction varies from germline; a read error may be responsible. The chain uses TRBV7-9 and TRBJ2-7, with TRBD2 identical over 7 bases. The CDR3 sequence is 17 residues long. Germline lookup yields CDR1 SEHNR and CDR2 FQNEAQ (reference sequence). CDR3 nucleotide sequence: TGTGTCAGCAGCCCACCCCTATTGGGACTACATTTTGGCGAGCAGTACTTC. It codes for CVSSPPLLGLHFGEQYF.

V is TRBV6-5 and J is TRBJ1-5; D gene ambiguous. Between the trimmed V and J ends, which lost 11 bases and 3 bases, there was a span of 17 bases. Germline V CDR1 and CDR2: MNHEY, SVGAGI. The CDR3 spans 14 residues. The CDR3: CASKEATSNQPQHF. The CDR3 nucleotides read TGTGCCTCCAAGGAGGCTACATCCAATCAGCCCCAGCATTTT.